The 15 T cell receptor beta chains given below trace back to one sample, sequenced in a study of blood T cell repertoires in COVID-19. Assay: immunoSEQ multiplex PCR; the TCRdb copy retains only in-frame clones and omits some. The sample records about 400,000 clones, 86% being singletons. The sequencing input was peripheral blood. The source of these receptors is a woman aged 25 to 39 with active or convalescent COVID-19.

V usage is TRBV5-8 and J usage is TRBJ1-5; tentative D call: TRBD1 (5 bases). The CDR3 is made up of 14 amino acids. Between the trimmed V and J ends, which lost 3 bases and 1 base, there was a span of 8 bases. Germline CDR1 is SGHTS and CDR2 is YDEGEE. The CDR3 loop reads CASSSGKSNQPQHF. The CDR3 nucleotides are TGTGCCAGCAGCTCAGGGAAAAGCAATCAGCCCCAGCATTTT.

This clone was seen more than once but under ten times. The chain couples TRBV5-1 to TRBJ1-1, with D possibly TRBD1 on 5 matching bases. CDR1 is SGHRS, CDR2 YFSETQ, per germline. V was cut by 1 base and J by 5 bases, with 12 bases left in between. The CDR3 has 14 amino acids. The CDR3, as DNA: TGCGCCAGCAGCTTGATAGGGGAAAAGACTGAAGCTTTCTTT. Its protein product is CASSLIGEKTEAFF.

The J gene is TRBJ1-2, the V gene TRBV3-1 (or the pseudogene TRBV3-2), with TRBD1 identical over 7 bases. Per the germline V gene, CDR1 is LGHDT and CDR2 is YNNKEL (reference sequence). The CDR3 loop spans 14 amino acids. V dropped 3 bases and J dropped 8; count of bases not matched to a gene: 9. CDR3 bases: TGTGCCAGCAGCCAGAACGACAGGGCGAGCGGCTACACCTTC. As protein: CASSQNDRASGYTF.

The sample holds a few counts of this clone. This chain connects TRBV7-8 to TRBJ1-2, with D perhaps matching TRBD1 (5 bases). V lost 2 bases and J lost 7, with 14 bases in between. CDR3 length equals 14 residues. Germline assignment: CDR1 SGHVS and CDR2 FQNEAQ. The CDR3, as DNA: TGTGCCAGCAGCTTAAAAGTCCGGGGGTCTGGCTACACCTTC. This encodes CASSLKVRGSGYTF.

The gene calls are TRBV19 and TRBJ2-4; 7 nucleotides agree with TRBD1. The CDR3 spans 19 residues. The junction had 24 bases not matched to a gene; V was cut back by 7 bases and J by 6 bases. Per germline, CDR1 LNHDA and CDR2 SQIVND (reference sequence). DNA of the CDR3: TGTGCCAGTACCCCGAGATTACCTGAGACAGGGTTGGGACGAAACATTCAGTACTTC. Amino acids: CASTPRLPETGLGRNIQYF.

This chain uses TRBV3-1 (or the pseudogene TRBV3-2) with TRBJ2-3, with TRBD2 matching over 13 bases. V shed 2 bases and J 2 bases; nucleotides not matched to a gene: 7. There are 18 residues in the CDR3. Germline CDR1 LGHDT, CDR2 YNNKEL (reference sequence). CDR3 DNA: TGTGCCAGCAGCCAATCCGGGACTAGCGGGATAATCACAGATACGCAGTATTTT. It encodes CASSQSGTSGIITDTQYF.

V is TRBV7-9 and J is TRBJ2-3, with 7 bases matching TRBD1. Germline values: CDR1 SEHNR, CDR2 FQNEAQ (reference sequence). V was clipped by 1 base and J by 3 bases; unmatched bases: 4. The CDR3 extends over 15 amino acids. CDR3 in DNA: TGTGCCAGCAGCTTAGGAGGGGGCGATACAGATACGCAGTATTTT. It translates to CASSLGGGDTDTQYF. Together with reference TRBV7-9 and TRBJ2-3, the CDR3 gives the full variable domain: DTGVSQNPRHKITKRGQNVTFRCDPISEHNRLYWYRQTLGQGPEFLTYFQNEAQLEKSRLLSDRFSAERPKGSFSTLEIQRTEQGDSAMYLCASSLGGGDTDTQYFGPGTRLTVL.

The chain uses TRBV7-9 and TRBJ1-1, with D perhaps matching TRBD1 (5 bases). The CDR3 spans 15 residues. Trimming pared 2 bases from V and 3 bases from J, leaving 13 bases between. Germline CDR1 and CDR2: SEHNR and FQNEAQ (reference sequence). The CDR3 nucleotides read TGTGCCAGCAGCTTAAAGGACTGGGGGGACACTGAAGCTTTCTTT. Its translation: CASSLKDWGDTEAFF.

This chain uses TRBV30 with TRBJ2-1, with TRBD2 matching 12 bases. CDR1 and CDR2 (germline): GTSNPN, SVGIG (reference sequence). The V and J ends lost 2 bases and 4 bases, in that order; junction bases with no gene match: 3. The CDR3 spans 15 residues. Here the CDR3 DNA reads TGTGCCTGGAGTCTGACTAGCGGGGGTTACAATGAGCAGTTCTTC. Translation: CAWSLTSGGYNEQFF.

The table lists this clone with many counts. J is TRBJ2-1 and V is TRBV6-5; D ambiguous. Germline assignment: CDR1 MNHEY and CDR2 SVGAGI. The V and J ends lost 0 bases and 3 bases respectively, with 6 bases between them. This CDR3 is built from 14 residues. This chain's CDR3 is CASSYSQDYNEQFF. In nucleotides, the CDR3 is TGTGCCAGCAGTTACTCGCAGGACTACAATGAGCAGTTCTTC.

This sequence joins TRBV28 and TRBJ2-7; 10 nucleotides match TRBD1. The CDR3 runs 14 residues. Losses at the gene ends were 5 bases for V and 2 bases for J; bases not matched to a gene: 3. The V gene's germline CDR1 is MDHEN and CDR2 SYDVKM. CDR3 coding DNA: TGTGCCAGCAGTACGGGACAGGGGCCCTACGAGCAGTACTTC. It specifies CASSTGQGPYEQYF.

A few counts support this clone. The genes are TRBV3-1 (or the pseudogene TRBV3-2) and TRBJ2-2; TRBD1 agrees at 8 bases. Germline CDR1 LGHDT, CDR2 YNNKEL (reference sequence). With V trimmed by 1 base and J by 5 bases, 3 bases remained unmatched. This CDR3 comprises 15 residues. CDR3 in amino acids: CASSQGGQVTGELFF. DNA of the CDR3: TGTGCCAGCAGCCAAGGGGGACAGGTGACCGGGGAGCTGTTTTTT.

J is TRBJ2-5 and V is TRBV3-1 (or the pseudogene TRBV3-2), with 9 bases lining up with TRBD2. The J segment lost 2 bases and the V segment lost 4 bases, leaving 2 bases of the junction unmatched. The CDR3 covers 14 residues. CDR1 and CDR2 from the germline V gene are LGHDT and YNNKEL (reference sequence). In DNA form, the CDR3 reads TGTGCCAGCAGCCTAGCGGGGGTACAAGAGACCCAGTACTTC. As protein: CASSLAGVQETQYF.

J is TRBJ2-7 and V is TRBV7-2; D not resolved. CDR3 size: 16 residues. Germline CDR1 is SGHTA and CDR2 is FQGNSA. V was trimmed by 2 bases and J by 1 base, leaving 15 bases between them. The CDR3 bases are TGTGCCAGCAGCTTATTCAACCTAGAGTTATCCTACGAGCAGTACTTC. This translates into CASSLFNLELSYEQYF.

This clone appeared once. The chain is built from TRBV18 and TRBJ2-3; 11 bases agree with TRBD2. Looked up from germline, CDR1 is KGHSH and CDR2 is LQKENI. The CDR3 loop spans 18 amino acids. Trimming cost V 8 bases and J 0 bases; bases outside gene matches: 13. CDR3 sequence (DNA): TGTGCCAGCCCATCCGCGGCTAGCGGGGGGTCTAGCACAGATACGCAGTATTTT. It codes for CASPSAASGGSSTDTQYF.